Shown below are 19 T cell receptor beta chains from a single sample sequenced in a study of patients and donors after allogeneic stem cell transplantation. TCRdb reprocessed the RT-PCR reads via MiXCR and lists one record per CDR3 protein. Here the sample spans some 92,000 distinct CDR3 sequences, around 48% being singletons. The sequenced material came from blood, either unsorted or a sorted T cell fraction (not recorded which). The receptors here all came from a human donor who was either an allogeneic HSCT recipient or a stem cell or donor lymphocyte infusion donor (not recorded which). It is not recorded whose cells these are; they may come from a transplant donor.

This clonotype was picked up a small number of times. The chain combines TRBV28 with TRBJ1-5; TRBD1 might be the D (6 bases). The CDR3 has 17 residues. CDR1 is MDHEN and CDR2 is SYDVKM in the germline V gene. V dropped 6 bases and J dropped 0 bases, with 18 bases sitting between them. The CDR3 is CASSTTDGTYSNQPQHF. For the CDR3, the DNA is TGTGCCAGCAGCACTACGGACGGGACATATAGCAATCAGCCCCAGCATTTT.

J is TRBJ1-1 and V is TRBV29-1; possible D gene TRBD1, 5 bases. Germline CDR1 is SQVTM and CDR2 is ANQGSEA. CDR3 length: 13 residues. The germline V and J ends were trimmed by 5 bases and 5 bases, with 15 bases remaining between them. CDR3 residues: CSVKGFEGTEAFF. The CDR3 bases are TGCAGCGTTAAGGGGTTTGAGGGGACTGAAGCTTTCTTT.

The sample holds a few counts of this clonotype. J is TRBJ1-2 and V is TRBV19, with D perhaps matching TRBD1 (6 bases). The V end lost 3 bases, the J end lost 8 bases, and 13 bases lay between the germline ends. Germline V gives CDR1 LNHDA, CDR2 SQIVND (reference sequence). CDR3 length: 13 residues. The CDR3 spells CASSIDRGRGYTF. CDR3 coding DNA: TGTGCCAGTAGTATCGACCGGGGGCGCGGCTACACCTTC.

The chain links TRBV4-1 to TRBJ1-3; 7 nucleotides agree with TRBD1. Germline values: CDR1 MGHRA, CDR2 YSYEKL. The CDR3 runs 17 residues. Trimming cost V 0 bases and J 4 bases; bases outside gene matches: 9. CDR3 DNA: TGCGCCAGCAGCCAAGACTTAGACAGGGAGGCCGGAAACACCATATATTTT. Translated: CASSQDLDREAGNTIYF.

CDR3 sequence reads: CATSRGAQGGKKAFF. The CDR3 DNA reads as TGTGCCACCAGCAGAGGCGCGCAGGGCGGTAAAAAAGCTTTCTTT. The chain uses TRBV15 and TRBJ1-1, with a possible D match to TRBD1 (5 bases). Trimming removed 1 base at V and 9 bases at J, with 18 bases between. The CDR3 loop spans 15 amino acids. Looked up from germline, CDR1 is LNHNV and CDR2 is YYDKDF (reference sequence).

The chain couples TRBV20-1 to TRBJ1-1; TRBD1 is a possible D gene (6 bases). Germline-derived CDR1 and CDR2 are DFQATT and SNEGSKA (reference sequence). The germline V and J ends were trimmed by 6 bases and 4 bases, with 12 bases remaining between them. This CDR3 comprises 12 residues. CDR3 residues: CSAPLQGTEAFF. As DNA, the CDR3 is TGCAGTGCCCCCCTACAGGGCACTGAAGCTTTCTTT.

The V call is TRBV29-1, the J call TRBJ1-1; D is ambiguous. Germline loops: CDR1 SQVTM, CDR2 ANQGSEA. The CDR3 extends over 12 amino acids. The V end lost 4 bases, the J end lost 2 bases, and 8 bases lay between the germline ends. The DNA of the CDR3 is TGCAGCGTTGTAAGGGTAAACACTGAAGCTTTCTTT. Its protein product is CSVVRVNTEAFF.

The rearrangement links TRBV12-3 or TRBV12-4 to TRBJ1-2; D may be TRBD1 (6 bases). The CDR3 sequence is 15 residues long. V was shortened by 5 bases and J by 4 bases, with 17 bases between the two germline ends. The CDR3 sequence: CASSNGPGTFYGYTF. The CDR3 DNA reads as TGTGCCAGCAGTAACGGACCAGGGACATTCTATGGCTACACCTTC.

This sequence joins TRBV14 and TRBJ1-2; 8 nucleotides line up with TRBD1. This CDR3 contains 14 residues. The germline V gene has CDR1 SGHDN and CDR2 FVKESK. V dropped 4 bases and J dropped 8; count of bases not matched to a gene: 9. This CDR3 is CASSLGQGKRGYTF. The DNA for the CDR3 is TGTGCCAGCAGCCTCGGACAGGGAAAGAGAGGCTACACCTTC.

This clonotype has a single count. The DNA for the CDR3 is TGTGCCAGCTCACCCCGAGGCGGGAACCGACTCTACGAGCAGTACTTC. Residues: CASSPRGGNRLYEQYF. The chain couples TRBV18 to TRBJ2-7, with D possibly matching TRBD2 (6 bases). The CDR3 consists of 16 residues. V lost 3 bases to trimming and J lost 3 bases, with 18 bases between them. Germline lookup yields CDR1 KGHSH and CDR2 LQKENI.

This clonotype occurred a few times. The chain couples TRBV4-3 to TRBJ1-2; D is unclear. This CDR3 spans 15 amino acids. V lost 0 bases, J lost 2 bases, and 10 bases lay in between. Germline V gene lookup returns CDR1 LGHNA and CDR2 YSLEER. The CDR3 DNA sequence: TGCGCCAGCAGCCAAGATCTAGAGAACAACTATGGCTACACCTTC. Amino acids: CASSQDLENNYGYTF.

Here the CDR3 reads CASSLGQGRSQPQHF. The CDR3 region has the DNA TGTGCCAGCAGCTTGGGACAGGGGAGAAGTCAGCCCCAGCATTTT. The chain has TRBV5-6 and TRBJ1-5, with 8 nucleotides matching TRBD1. Per germline, CDR1 SGHDT and CDR2 YYEEEE. With V trimmed by 0 bases and J by 6 bases, 5 bases remained unmatched. The CDR3 is made up of 15 amino acids.

This rearrangement joins TRBV28 to TRBJ2-7, with 10 bases identical to TRBD1. J was trimmed by 6 bases and V by 4 bases; bases with no gene match: 9. CDR3 size: 15 residues. Germline CDR1 MDHEN, CDR2 SYDVKM. CDR3: CASSSLPGTGAEQYF. In DNA form, the CDR3 reads TGTGCCAGCAGTTCCCTCCCCGGGACAGGGGCCGAGCAGTACTTC.

This clonotype was seen more than once but under ten times. This chain links TRBV7-8 with TRBJ1-1; TRBD1 agrees at 7 bases. There are 12 residues in the CDR3. Germline CDR1 SGHVS, CDR2 FQNEAQ. Trimming removed 2 bases from V and 9 bases from J; junction bases left unmatched: 3. The CDR3 DNA is TGTGCCAGCAGCTTACAGGGGGAAAAAGCTTTCTTT. Translated: CASSLQGEKAFF.

CDR3 sequence reads: CASSGSTDTQYF. CDR3 nucleotide sequence: TGTGCCAGCAGCGGAAGCACAGATACGCAGTATTTT. The V and J genes are TRBV4-2 and TRBJ2-3, with no clear D. V dropped 5 bases and J dropped 0 bases, with 3 bases sitting between them. CDR1 is LGHNA, CDR2 YNFKEQ, per germline. CDR3 length equals 12 residues.

The rearrangement links TRBV13 to TRBJ1-1; 8 nucleotides line up with TRBD1. V gave up 5 bases and J gave up 1 base; unmatched junction bases: 6. The CDR3 has 15 amino acids. Looked up from germline, CDR1 is PRHDT and CDR2 is FYEKMQ (reference sequence). CDR3 sequence reads: CASSLNRGWNTEAFF. CDR3 bases: TGTGCCAGCAGCCTAAACAGGGGGTGGAACACTGAAGCTTTCTTT.

The CDR3 loop reads CASSLDPREIHGYTF. CDR3 nucleotides: TGTGCCAGCAGCTTAGACCCCAGGGAGATTCATGGCTACACCTTC. The rearrangement joins TRBV5-5 to TRBJ1-2, with D possibly matching TRBD1 (5 bases). The CDR3 is 15 residues long. Trimming removed 2 bases at V and 6 bases at J, with 17 bases between. Germline assignment: CDR1 SGHKS and CDR2 YYEKEE (reference sequence).

The V gene is TRBV4-2, the J gene TRBJ1-2; D possibly corresponds to TRBD1 (5 bases). Germline V CDR1 and CDR2: LGHNA, YNFKEQ. The CDR3 extends over 15 amino acids. Between the trimmed V and J ends, which lost 0 bases and 4 bases, there was a span of 12 bases. CDR3: CASSQDYRSPYGYTF. The CDR3 nucleotides read TGTGCCAGCAGCCAAGATTACAGGTCCCCCTATGGCTACACCTTC.

This clonotype occurred a few times. The chain has TRBV2 and TRBJ1-5; 7 bases are a match to TRBD1. The V segment lost 2 bases and the J segment 5 bases; nucleotides outside the gene matches: 9. In germline, CDR1 is SNHLY, CDR2 FYNNEI. The CDR3 is made up of 16 amino acids. CDR3 amino acids: CASSEQFGGQHQPQHF. The CDR3 DNA reads TGTGCCAGCAGTGAACAATTTGGGGGACAGCATCAGCCCCAGCATTTT.